This T cell receptor (beta chain) was identified during a study of cytomegalovirus exposure and HLA in healthy donors. Overall study results and limits: There was a cluster of highly shared sequence variants that was likely a sequencing artifact. The study flagged roughly 150 TCR beta chains as cytomegalovirus-associated.

In regard to this clone: Its antigen is unknown.

The CDR3 totals 13 residues. J gave up 3 bases and V 10 bases, and 5 bases lay outside the gene matches. The germline V gene encodes CDR1 SNHLY and CDR2 FYNNEI. Use of 60 Vbeta and 13 Jbeta primers characterized the PCR. Original methodology: Unique TCR beta chains totaled 80 million to 100 million in a later count, with roughly 11 million of them shared. Generated by immunoSEQ multiplex PCR, the TCRdb table keeps only in-frame clones and is missing some. For V, J and clone size, that table is used; D and trimming come from the DNA. Of 120,000 to 150,000 clones in the sample, roughly 77% were seen once.

Sequenced sample: PBMCs. V and J are TRBV2 and TRBJ2-2; TRBD2 agrees at 7 bases. The TCR comes from a female donor in good health and CMV-seronegative. The CDR3, as DNA: TGTGCCATTGGGCTAGCGGACACCGGGGAGCTGTTTTTT. Its translation is CAIGLADTGELFF.